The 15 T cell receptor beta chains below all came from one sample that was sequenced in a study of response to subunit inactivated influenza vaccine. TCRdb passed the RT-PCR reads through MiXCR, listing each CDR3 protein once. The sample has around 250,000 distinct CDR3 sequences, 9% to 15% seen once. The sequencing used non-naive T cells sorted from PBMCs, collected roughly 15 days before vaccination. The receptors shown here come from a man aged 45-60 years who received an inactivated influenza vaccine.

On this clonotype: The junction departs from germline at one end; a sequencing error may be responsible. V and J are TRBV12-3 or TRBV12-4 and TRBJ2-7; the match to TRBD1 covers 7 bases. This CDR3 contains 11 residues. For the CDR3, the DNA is TGTGCAAGCAGACAGGGAAGCGAGCAGTACTTC. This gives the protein CASRQGSEQYF.

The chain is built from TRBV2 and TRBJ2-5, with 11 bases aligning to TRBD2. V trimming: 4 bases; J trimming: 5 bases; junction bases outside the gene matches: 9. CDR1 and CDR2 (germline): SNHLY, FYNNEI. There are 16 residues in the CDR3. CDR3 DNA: TGTGCCAGCAGTGGAGATAGCGGGGGGGCTCGCGAGACCCAGTACTTC. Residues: CASSGDSGGARETQYF.

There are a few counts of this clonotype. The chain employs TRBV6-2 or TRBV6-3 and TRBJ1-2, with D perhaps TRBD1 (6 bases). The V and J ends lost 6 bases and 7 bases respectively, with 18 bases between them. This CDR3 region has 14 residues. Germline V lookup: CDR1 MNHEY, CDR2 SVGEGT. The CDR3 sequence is CASSEQGIGGGYTF. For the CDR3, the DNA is TGTGCCAGCAGCGAACAGGGAATAGGAGGTGGCTACACCTTC.

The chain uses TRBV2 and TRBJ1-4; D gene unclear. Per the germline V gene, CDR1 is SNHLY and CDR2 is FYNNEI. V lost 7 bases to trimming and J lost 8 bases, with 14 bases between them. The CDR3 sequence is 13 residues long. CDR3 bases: TGTGCCAGCAACGTGGTGGGAAGGGAAAAACTGTTTTTT. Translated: CASNVVGREKLFF.

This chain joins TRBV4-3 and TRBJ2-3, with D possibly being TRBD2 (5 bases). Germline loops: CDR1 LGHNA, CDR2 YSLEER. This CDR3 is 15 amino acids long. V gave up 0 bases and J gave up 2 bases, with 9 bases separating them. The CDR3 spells CASSQEPGITDTQYF. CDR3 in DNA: TGCGCCAGCAGCCAAGAACCGGGGATCACAGATACGCAGTATTTT.

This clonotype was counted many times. The CDR3 protein is CASREGQGPYYEQYF. CDR3 in DNA: TGTGCCAGCAGAGAGGGACAGGGACCGTACTACGAGCAGTACTTC. The chain links TRBV6-1 to TRBJ2-7, with 9 bases aligning to TRBD1. In germline, CDR1 is MNHNS, CDR2 SASEGT. The CDR3 is 15 residues long. After removal of 6 bases from V and 3 bases from J, the junction contained 9 bases not matched to a gene.

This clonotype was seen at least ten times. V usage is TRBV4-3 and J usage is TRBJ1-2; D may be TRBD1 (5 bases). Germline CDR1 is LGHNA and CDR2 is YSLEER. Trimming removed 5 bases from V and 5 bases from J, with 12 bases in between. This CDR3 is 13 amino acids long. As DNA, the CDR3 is TGCGCCAGCAGCAACCCCGGGGGATATGGCTACACCTTC. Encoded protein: CASSNPGGYGYTF.

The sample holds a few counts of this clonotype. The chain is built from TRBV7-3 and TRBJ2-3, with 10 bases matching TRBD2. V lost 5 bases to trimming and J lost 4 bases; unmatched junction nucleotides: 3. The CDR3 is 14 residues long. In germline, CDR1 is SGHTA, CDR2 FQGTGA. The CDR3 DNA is TGTGCCAGCAGCGTCGGGACTAGCGCAGATACGCAGTATTTT. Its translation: CASSVGTSADTQYF.

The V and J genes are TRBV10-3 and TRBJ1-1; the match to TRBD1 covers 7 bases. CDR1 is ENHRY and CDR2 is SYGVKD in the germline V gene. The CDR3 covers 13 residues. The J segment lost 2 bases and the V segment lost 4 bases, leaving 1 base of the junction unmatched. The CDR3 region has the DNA TGTGCCATCAGTGGGGACAGAAACACTGAAGCTTTCTTT. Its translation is CAISGDRNTEAFF.

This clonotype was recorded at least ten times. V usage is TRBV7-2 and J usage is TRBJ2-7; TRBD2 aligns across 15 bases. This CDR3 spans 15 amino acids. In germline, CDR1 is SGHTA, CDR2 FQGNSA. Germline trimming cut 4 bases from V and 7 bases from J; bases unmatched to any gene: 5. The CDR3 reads CASSWTSGRVSEQYF. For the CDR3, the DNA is TGTGCCAGCAGCTGGACTAGCGGGAGGGTGAGTGAGCAGTACTTC.

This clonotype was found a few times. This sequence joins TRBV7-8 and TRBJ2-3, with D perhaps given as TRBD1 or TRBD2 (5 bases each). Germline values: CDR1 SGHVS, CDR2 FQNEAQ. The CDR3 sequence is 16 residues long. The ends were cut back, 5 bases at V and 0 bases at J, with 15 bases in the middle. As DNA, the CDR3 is TGTGCCAGCAGCCTGATGGGCAGGGAGAGCACAGATACGCAGTATTTT. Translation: CASSLMGRESTDTQYF.

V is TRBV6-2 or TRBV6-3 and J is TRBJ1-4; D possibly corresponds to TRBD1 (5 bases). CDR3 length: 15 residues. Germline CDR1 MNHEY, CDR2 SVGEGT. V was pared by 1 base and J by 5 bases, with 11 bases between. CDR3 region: CASSYFAGRNEKLFF. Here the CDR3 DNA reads TGTGCCAGCAGTTACTTCGCAGGGCGGAATGAAAAACTGTTTTTT.

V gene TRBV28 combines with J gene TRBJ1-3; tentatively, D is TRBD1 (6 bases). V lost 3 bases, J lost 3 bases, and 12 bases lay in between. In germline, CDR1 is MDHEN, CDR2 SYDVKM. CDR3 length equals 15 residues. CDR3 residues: CASSLGGAGGNTIYF. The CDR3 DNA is TGTGCCAGCAGTTTGGGGGGCGCGGGTGGAAACACCATATATTTT.

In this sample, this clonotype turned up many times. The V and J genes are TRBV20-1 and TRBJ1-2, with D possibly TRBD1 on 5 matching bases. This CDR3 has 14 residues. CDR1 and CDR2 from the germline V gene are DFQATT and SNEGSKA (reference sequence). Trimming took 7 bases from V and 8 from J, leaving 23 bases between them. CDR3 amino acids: CSGAVQGARRGYTF. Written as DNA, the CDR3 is TGCAGTGGGGCCGTGCAGGGAGCGCGACGAGGCTACACCTTC.

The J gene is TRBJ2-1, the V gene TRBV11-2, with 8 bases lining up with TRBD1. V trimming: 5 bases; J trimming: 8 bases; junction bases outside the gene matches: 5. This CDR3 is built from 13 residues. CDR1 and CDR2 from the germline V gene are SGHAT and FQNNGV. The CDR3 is CASSMPGGDEQFF. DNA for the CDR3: TGTGCCAGCAGCATGCCAGGGGGCGATGAGCAGTTCTTC.